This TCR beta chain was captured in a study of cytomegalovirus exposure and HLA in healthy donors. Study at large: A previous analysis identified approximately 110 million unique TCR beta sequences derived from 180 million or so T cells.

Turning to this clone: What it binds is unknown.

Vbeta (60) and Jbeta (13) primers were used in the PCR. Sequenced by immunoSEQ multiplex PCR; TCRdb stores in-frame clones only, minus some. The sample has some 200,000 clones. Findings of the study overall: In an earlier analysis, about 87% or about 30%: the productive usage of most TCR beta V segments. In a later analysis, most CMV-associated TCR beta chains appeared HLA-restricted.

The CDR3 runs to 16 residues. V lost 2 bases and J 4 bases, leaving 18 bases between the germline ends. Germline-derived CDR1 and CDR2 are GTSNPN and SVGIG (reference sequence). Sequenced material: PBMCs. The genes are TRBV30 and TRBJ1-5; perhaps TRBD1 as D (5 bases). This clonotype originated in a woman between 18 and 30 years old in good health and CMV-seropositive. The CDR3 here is CAWSLGGGPGNQPQHF. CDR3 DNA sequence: TGTGCCTGGAGTTTGGGGGGGGGACCTGGGAATCAGCCCCAGCATTTT.